This TCR beta chain is drawn from a study of identical twins (dated by TCRdb to 2016 to 2018). The study in broad terms: To test whether fetal clonotypes persist, the study used deep sequencing on TCR alpha and beta repertoires from monozygotic twins, unrelated adults of various ages, and cord blood. To rule out contamination, the twin experiments were replicated at different times with different library preparation protocols.

The library was generated by 5' RACE. Sequencing instrument: Illumina HiSeq 2000. Template switching introduced a universal primer binding site; the final cDNA contained a unique molecular identifier, enabling accurate counting of TCR cDNA molecules. First-strand cDNA for TCR alpha and beta chains was synthesized from specific primers in the conserved constant-segment region. Each cDNA library was double barcoded, with a SMART-Mk sample barcode plus Illumina barcodes, to control for contamination. TruSeq adapter sequences and Illumina sample barcodes were added in two successive PCR steps. The TCR alpha and beta cDNA libraries were sequenced on the Illumina HiSeq platform using custom primers. The study's processing was this. Raw reads were processed with MiGEC to extract unique molecular identifiers, and MiXCR was used to determine CDR3 positions. For each individual, recombination models were inferred using an EM algorithm with the repgenHMM and IGoR tools. Shared clonotype analysis was performed with the tcR package in R, normalizing sharing by the product of cloneset sizes. Out-of-frame nonproductive sequences were analyzed to study raw recombination free of thymic and clonal selection effects. The public reads were reanalyzed by TCRdb: fastp trimming at Q25, MiXCR alignment, in-frame beta chains only. Records with the same CDR3 protein are collapsed into one entry carrying the most frequent genes and DNA. These V and J calls derive from TCRdb rather than the authors' analysis. This sample is represented by 300,000 to 400,000 distinct CDR3 sequences; more than 9% of them were singletons. More than 6% of the sample belongs to the ten largest clones.

Overall study outcomes, separate from this receptor: Invariant T cells such as MAIT and iNKT could partly confound zero-insertion analyses, though diverse VJ usage argued against this for most clonotypes. Out-of-frame TCR alpha sharing in monozygotic twins was systematically underestimated by recombination models, whereas sharing between unrelated individuals was in agreement with the recombination models. A weaker excess of twin sharing was found in beta out-of-frame sequences because the signal-to-noise ratio was lowered by fewer shared sequences. Conclusions relied on cross-sectional statistical analysis, since the same donors could not be followed over many years. Fewer insertions were carried by abundant cord blood beta clonotypes; a weaker similar trend was observed in young adult naive repertoires, while no such trend was observed in memory repertoires. Out-of-frame TCR alpha sequences shared between twins showed an excess of low generation-probability sequences compared with coincidental sharing between unrelated individuals.

Every donor was a healthy Caucasian. The twin cohort consisted of three pairs of female monozygotic twins, all aged roughly 18 to 30 years. CD4+ and CD8+ T cell populations were isolated with positive isolation kits from Invitrogen. Note on this clonotype: Its binding antigen is unknown. No base-level quality is on record; no much larger clone is a single base apart.

From V the trimming removes 7 bases and from J it removes 4 bases, while the gene matches leave 12 bases of the junction unaccounted for. According to the germline V gene, CDR1 reads MDHEN and CDR2 reads SYDVKM. CDR3 length: 16 amino acids, cysteine to phenylalanine. The CDR3 DNA has 48 bases and is translated from base 1. These sequences were also reported in another study, on yellow fever vaccine responses in identical twins. As the second publication notes: The authors reported that the T cell response to vaccination in identical twins appeared partly convergent and partly personalized. In the study, vaccine-responding T cell clones were precisely tracked in identical twins.

The sample comprised CD8+ T cells sorted from blood. This receptor chain uses TRBV28 and TRBJ2-3; TRBD2 aligns with 9 central bases. This receptor was obtained from a young woman in good health. The encoded CDR3 is CASNPPGAGGSDTQYF. In nucleotide form, the sequence is TGTGCCAGCAACCCCCCGGGAGCGGGAGGATCAGATACGCAGTATTTT.